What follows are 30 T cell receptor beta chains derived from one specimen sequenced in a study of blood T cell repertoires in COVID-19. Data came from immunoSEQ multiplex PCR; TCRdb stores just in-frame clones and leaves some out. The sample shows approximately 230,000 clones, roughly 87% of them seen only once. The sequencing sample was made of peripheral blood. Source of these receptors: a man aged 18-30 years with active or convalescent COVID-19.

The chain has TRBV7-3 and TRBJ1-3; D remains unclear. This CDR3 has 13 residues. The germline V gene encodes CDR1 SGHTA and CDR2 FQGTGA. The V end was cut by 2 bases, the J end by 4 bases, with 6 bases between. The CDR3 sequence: CASSLGGGNTIYF. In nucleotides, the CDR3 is TGTGCCAGCAGCTTAGGCGGGGGAAACACCATATATTTT.

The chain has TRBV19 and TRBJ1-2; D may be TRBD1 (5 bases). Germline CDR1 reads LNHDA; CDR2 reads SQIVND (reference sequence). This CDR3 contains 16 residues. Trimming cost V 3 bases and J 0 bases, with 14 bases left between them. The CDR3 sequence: CASSIGQGLTNYGYTF. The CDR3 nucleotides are TGTGCCAGTAGTATCGGGCAGGGTCTCACTAACTATGGCTACACCTTC.

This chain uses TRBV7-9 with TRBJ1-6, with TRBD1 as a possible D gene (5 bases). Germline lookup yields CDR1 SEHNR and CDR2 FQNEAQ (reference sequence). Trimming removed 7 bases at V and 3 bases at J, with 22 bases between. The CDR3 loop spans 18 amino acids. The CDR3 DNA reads TGTGCCAGCAACCAGGGCGCGGAATCCCTTTTCTATAATTCACCCCTCCACTTT. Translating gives CASNQGAESLFYNSPLHF. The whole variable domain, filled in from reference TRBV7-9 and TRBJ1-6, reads DTGVSQNPRHKITKRGQNVTFRCDPISEHNRLYWYRQTLGQGPEFLTYFQNEAQLEKSRLLSDRFSAERPKGSFSTLEIQRTEQGDSAMYLCASNQGAESLFYNSPLHFGNGTRLTVT.

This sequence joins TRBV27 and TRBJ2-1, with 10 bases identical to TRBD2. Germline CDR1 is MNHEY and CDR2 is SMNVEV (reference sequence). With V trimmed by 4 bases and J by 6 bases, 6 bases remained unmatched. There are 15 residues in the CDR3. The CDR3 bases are TGTGCCAGCAGTTCTAGCGGGAGCTTCCTCAATGAGCAGTTCTTC. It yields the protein CASSSSGSFLNEQFF.

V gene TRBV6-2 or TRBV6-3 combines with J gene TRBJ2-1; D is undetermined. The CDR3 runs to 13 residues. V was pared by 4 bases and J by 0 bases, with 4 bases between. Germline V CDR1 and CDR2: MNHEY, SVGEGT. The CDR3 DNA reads TGTGCCAGCAGTTTTAGCTCCTACAATGAGCAGTTCTTC. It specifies CASSFSSYNEQFF.

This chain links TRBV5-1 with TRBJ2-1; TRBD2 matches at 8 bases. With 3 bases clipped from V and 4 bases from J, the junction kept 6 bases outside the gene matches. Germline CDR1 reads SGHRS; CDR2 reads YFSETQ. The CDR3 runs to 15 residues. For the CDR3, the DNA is TGCGCCAGCAGCTCAACTAGCGGTGCTTACAATGAGCAGTTCTTC. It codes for CASSSTSGAYNEQFF.

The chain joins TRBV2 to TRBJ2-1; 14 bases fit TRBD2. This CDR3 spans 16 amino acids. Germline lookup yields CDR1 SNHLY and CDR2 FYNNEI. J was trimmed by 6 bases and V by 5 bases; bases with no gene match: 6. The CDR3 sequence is CASSIGLAGGSNEQFF. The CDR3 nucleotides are TGTGCCAGCAGTATAGGACTAGCGGGAGGTTCCAATGAGCAGTTCTTC.

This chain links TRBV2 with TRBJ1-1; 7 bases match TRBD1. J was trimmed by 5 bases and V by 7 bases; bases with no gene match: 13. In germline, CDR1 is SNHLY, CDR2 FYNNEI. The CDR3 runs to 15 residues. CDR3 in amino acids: CASTGTDLLVTEAFF. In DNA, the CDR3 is TGTGCCAGCACCGGGACAGACCTTCTAGTTACTGAAGCTTTCTTT.

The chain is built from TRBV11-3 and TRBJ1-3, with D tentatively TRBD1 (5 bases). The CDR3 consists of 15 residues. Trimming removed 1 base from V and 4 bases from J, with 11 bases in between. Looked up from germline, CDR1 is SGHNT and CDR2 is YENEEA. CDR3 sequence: CASSLGGGEGNTIYF. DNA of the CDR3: TGTGCCAGCAGCTTAGGAGGAGGGGAAGGAAACACCATATATTTT.

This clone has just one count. The CDR3 DNA is TGTGCCAGCACCCAGGCTGGGGCCAACGTCCTGACTTTC. Its translation is CASTQAGANVLTF. This chain links TRBV12-3 or TRBV12-4 with TRBJ2-6; the D is unclear. Trimming took off 7 bases at V and 2 bases at J, with 6 bases between the two ends. This CDR3 has 13 amino acids.

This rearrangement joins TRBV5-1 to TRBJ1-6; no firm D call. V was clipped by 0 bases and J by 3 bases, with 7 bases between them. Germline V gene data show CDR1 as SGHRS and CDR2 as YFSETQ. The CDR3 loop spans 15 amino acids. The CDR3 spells CASSLESGYNSPLHF. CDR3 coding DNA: TGCGCCAGCAGCTTGGAGTCAGGCTATAATTCACCCCTCCACTTT.

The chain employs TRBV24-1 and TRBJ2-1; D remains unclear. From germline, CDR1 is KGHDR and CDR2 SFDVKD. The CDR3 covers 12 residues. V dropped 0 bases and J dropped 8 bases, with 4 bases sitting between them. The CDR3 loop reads CATSDLTDEQFF. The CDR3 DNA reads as TGTGCCACCAGTGATTTGACGGATGAGCAGTTCTTC.

CDR3 amino acids: CASSEFRVTGGTDTQYF. CDR3 nucleotide sequence: TGTGCCAGCAGTGAATTCAGAGTGACAGGTGGCACAGATACGCAGTATTTT. The rearrangement links TRBV6-1 to TRBJ2-3, with D tentatively TRBD1 (6 bases). There are 17 residues in the CDR3. Trimming cost V 2 bases and J 1 base, with 16 bases left between them. CDR1 is MNHNS and CDR2 is SASEGT in the germline V gene.

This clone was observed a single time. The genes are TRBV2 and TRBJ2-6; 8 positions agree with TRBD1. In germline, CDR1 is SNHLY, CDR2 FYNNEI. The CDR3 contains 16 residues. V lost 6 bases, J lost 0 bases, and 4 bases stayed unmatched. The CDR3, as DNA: TGTGCCAGCAGGACAGGGGTGGCCTCTGGGGCCAACGTCCTGACTTTC. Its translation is CASRTGVASGANVLTF. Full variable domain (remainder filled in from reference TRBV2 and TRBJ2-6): EPEVTQTPSHQVTQMGQEVILRCVPISNHLYFYWYRQILGQKVEFLVSFYNNEISEKSEIFDDQFSVERPDGSNFTLKIRSTKLEDSAMYFCASRTGVASGANVLTFGAGSRLTVL.

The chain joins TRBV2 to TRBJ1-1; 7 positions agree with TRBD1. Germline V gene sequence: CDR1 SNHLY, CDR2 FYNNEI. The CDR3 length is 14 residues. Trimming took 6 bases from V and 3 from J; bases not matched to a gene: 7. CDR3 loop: CASRWDSLDTEAFF. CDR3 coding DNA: TGTGCCAGCAGATGGGACAGTTTGGACACTGAAGCTTTCTTT.

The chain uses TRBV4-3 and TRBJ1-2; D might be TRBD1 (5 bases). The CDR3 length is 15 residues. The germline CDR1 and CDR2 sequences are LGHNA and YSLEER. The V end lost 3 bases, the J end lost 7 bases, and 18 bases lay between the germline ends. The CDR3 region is CASSQEPRGGGGYTF. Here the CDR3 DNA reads TGCGCCAGCAGCCAGGAACCACGGGGGGGAGGTGGCTACACCTTC.

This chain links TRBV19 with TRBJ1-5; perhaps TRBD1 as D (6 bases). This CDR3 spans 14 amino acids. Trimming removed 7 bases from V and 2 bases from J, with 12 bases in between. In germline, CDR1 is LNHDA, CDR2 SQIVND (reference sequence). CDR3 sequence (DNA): TGTGCCAGTAAGGCAGGGGTCGGCAATCAGCCCCAGCATTTT. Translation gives CASKAGVGNQPQHF.

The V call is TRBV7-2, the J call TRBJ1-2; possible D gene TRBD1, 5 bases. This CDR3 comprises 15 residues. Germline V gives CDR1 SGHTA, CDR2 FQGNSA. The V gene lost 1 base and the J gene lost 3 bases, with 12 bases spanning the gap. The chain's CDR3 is CASSLVRGSDYGYTF. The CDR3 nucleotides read TGTGCCAGCAGCTTAGTTAGGGGCAGCGACTATGGCTACACCTTC.

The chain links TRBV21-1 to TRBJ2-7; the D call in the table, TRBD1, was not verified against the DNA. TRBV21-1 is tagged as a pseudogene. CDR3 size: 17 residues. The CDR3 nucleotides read TGTGCCAGCAGCAAAGGTCGGTCCAGGGATACTTTAGGCGAGCAGTACTTC. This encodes CASSKGRSRDTLGEQYF.

This CDR3 is CASTSPGGNQPQHF. In nucleotides, the CDR3 is TGTGCCAGCACCTCCCCAGGAGGGAATCAGCCCCAGCATTTT. The rearrangement links TRBV6-4 to TRBJ1-5; the D is unclear. The germline V gene has CDR1 MRHNA and CDR2 SNTAGT. V was shortened by 7 bases and J by 4 bases, with 14 bases between the two germline ends. The CDR3 has 14 residues.

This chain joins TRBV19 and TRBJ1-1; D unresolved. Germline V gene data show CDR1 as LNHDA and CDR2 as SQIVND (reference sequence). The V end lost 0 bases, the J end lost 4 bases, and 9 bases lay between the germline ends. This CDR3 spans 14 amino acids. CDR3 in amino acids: CASSIDRWSTEAFF. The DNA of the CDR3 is TGTGCCAGTAGTATAGATCGGTGGTCCACTGAAGCTTTCTTT.

The CDR3 is CASSLERTGGNTIYF. CDR3 sequence (DNA): TGTGCCAGCAGCTTAGAACGAACCGGGGGAAACACCATATATTTT. The V and J genes are TRBV7-9 and TRBJ1-3; D call uncertain. The germline CDR1 and CDR2 sequences are SEHNR and FQNEAQ (reference sequence). This CDR3 comprises 15 residues. The V and J ends lost 1 base and 4 bases respectively, with 11 bases between them.

The CDR3 DNA follows: TGTGCCAGCAGTTCCCTCCGGGACAGGGGTGCCTACGAGCAGTACTTC. Amino acids: CASSSLRDRGAYEQYF. The chain employs TRBV6-2 or TRBV6-3 and TRBJ2-7; TRBD1 agrees at 10 bases. CDR3 size: 16 residues. Germline CDR1 reads MNHEY; CDR2 reads SVGEGT. Trimming at V came to 4 bases and at J to 2 bases, leaving 8 bases not matched to a gene.

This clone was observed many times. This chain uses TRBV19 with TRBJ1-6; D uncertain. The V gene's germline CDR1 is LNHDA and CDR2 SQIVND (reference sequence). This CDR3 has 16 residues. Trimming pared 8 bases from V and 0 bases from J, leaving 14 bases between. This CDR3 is CASGTEAYSYNSPLHF. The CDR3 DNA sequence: TGTGCCAGTGGAACCGAGGCTTACTCCTATAATTCACCCCTCCACTTT. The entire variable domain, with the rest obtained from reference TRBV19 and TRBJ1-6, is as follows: DGGITQSPKYLFRKEGQNVTLSCEQNLNHDAMYWYRQDPGQGLRLIYYSQIVNDFQKGDIAEGYSVSREKKESFPLTVTSAQKNPTAFYLCASGTEAYSYNSPLHFGNGTRLTVT.

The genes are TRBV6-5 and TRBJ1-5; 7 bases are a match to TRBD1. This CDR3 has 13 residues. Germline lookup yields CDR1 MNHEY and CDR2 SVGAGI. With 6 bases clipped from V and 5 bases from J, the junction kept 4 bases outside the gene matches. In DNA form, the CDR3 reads TGTGCCAGCAGGACAGGGTGGGATCAGCCCCAGCATTTT. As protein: CASRTGWDQPQHF.

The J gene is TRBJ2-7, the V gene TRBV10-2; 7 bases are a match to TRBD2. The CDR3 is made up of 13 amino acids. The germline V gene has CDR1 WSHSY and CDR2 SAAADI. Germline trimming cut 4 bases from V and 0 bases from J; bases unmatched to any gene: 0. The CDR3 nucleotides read TGCGCCAGCAGTGGGACTAGCTCCTACGAGCAGTACTTC. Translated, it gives CASSGTSSYEQYF.

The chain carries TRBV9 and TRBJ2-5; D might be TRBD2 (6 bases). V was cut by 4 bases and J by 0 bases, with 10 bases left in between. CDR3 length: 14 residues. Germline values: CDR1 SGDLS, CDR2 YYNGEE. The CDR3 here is CASSLEGNQETQYF. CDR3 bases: TGTGCCAGCAGCCTGGAGGGGAACCAAGAGACCCAGTACTTC.

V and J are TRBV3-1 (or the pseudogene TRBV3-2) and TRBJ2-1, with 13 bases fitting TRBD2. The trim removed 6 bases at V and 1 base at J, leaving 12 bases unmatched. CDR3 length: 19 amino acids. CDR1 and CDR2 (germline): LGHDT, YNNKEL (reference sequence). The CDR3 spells CASRSRGTSGKMSYNEQFF. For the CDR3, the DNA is TGTGCCAGCAGATCTCGAGGGACTAGCGGGAAGATGTCCTACAATGAGCAGTTCTTC.

The CDR3 loop is CASSEWEDSKRETYGRHNEQFF. The CDR3 coding sequence is TGCGCCAGCAGTGAGTGGGAGGACTCGAAGCGGGAGACCTATGGGAGGCACAATGAGCAGTTCTTC. The chain links TRBV10-1 to TRBJ2-1; 8 bases match TRBD2. V trimming: 1 base; J trimming: 5 bases; junction bases outside the gene matches: 25. There are 22 residues in the CDR3. Germline values: CDR1 WNHNN, CDR2 SYGVQD (reference sequence).

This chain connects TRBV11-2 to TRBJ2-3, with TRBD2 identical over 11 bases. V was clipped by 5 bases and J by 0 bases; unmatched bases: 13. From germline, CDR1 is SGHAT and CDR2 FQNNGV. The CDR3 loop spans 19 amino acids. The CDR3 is CASSKFGTSGLSSTDTQYF. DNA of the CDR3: TGTGCCAGCAGCAAATTTGGGACTAGCGGCTTATCTAGCACAGATACGCAGTATTTT.